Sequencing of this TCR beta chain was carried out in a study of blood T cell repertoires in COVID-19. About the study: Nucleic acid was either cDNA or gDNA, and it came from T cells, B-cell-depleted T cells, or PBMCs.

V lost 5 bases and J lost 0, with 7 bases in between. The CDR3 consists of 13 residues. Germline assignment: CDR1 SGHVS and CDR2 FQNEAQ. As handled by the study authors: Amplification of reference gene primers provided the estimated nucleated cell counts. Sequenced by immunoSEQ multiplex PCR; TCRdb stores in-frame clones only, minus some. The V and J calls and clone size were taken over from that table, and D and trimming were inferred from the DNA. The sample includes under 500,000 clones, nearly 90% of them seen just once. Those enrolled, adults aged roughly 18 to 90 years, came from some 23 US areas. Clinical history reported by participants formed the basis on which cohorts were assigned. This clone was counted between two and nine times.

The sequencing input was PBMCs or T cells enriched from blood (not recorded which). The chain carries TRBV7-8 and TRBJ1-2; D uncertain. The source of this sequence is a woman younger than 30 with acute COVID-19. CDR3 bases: TGTGCCAGCAGCCCTGACTCTAACTATGGCTACACCTTC. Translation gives CASSPDSNYGYTF.